The next 26 T cell receptor beta chains were all read from a single sample in a study of blood T cell repertoires in COVID-19 (dated by TCRdb to 2019 to 2021). Libraries were built with the immunoSEQ multiplex PCR assay. Imported from immuneACCESS, the table was reduced by TCRdb to in-frame sequences with V and J called. These copies leave out some clones; in studies compared against another copy, an unresolved V gene accounts for under half, and the cause of the remainder is not known. The sample includes roughly 100,000 clones, with 70% to 85% observed a single time. The ten top clones hold roughly 3.3% of the sample. Sequenced input: peripheral blood. Every receptor here comes from an elderly woman with active or convalescent COVID-19.

The chain links TRBV12-3 or TRBV12-4 to TRBJ1-5, with a possible D match to TRBD1 (5 bases). The length of the CDR3 is 13 residues. The germline V and J ends were trimmed by 3 bases and 5 bases, with 8 bases remaining between them. CDR3 DNA sequence: TGTGCCAGCAGTTTGGGGCTAGATCAGCCCCAGCATTTT. Encoded protein: CASSLGLDQPQHF.

This clone was counted a few times. This chain links TRBV5-4 with TRBJ1-1; D unclear. V lost 0 bases, J lost 7 bases, and 7 bases lay in between. Germline V gene data show CDR1 as SGHNT and CDR2 as YYREEE (reference sequence). The CDR3 sequence is 12 residues long. The CDR3 loop is CASSLAPFEAFF. The CDR3 DNA sequence: TGTGCCAGCAGCTTGGCCCCCTTTGAAGCTTTCTTT.

The chain has TRBV2 and TRBJ2-3; tentatively, D is TRBD2 (6 bases). The germline CDR1 and CDR2 sequences are SNHLY and FYNNEI. V was shortened by 3 bases and J by 2 bases, with 21 bases between the two germline ends. CDR3 length equals 18 residues. For the CDR3, the DNA is TGTGCCAGCAGTGAGGACTACAGGTGGGTCCCCAACACAGATACGCAGTATTTT. Its translation: CASSEDYRWVPNTDTQYF.

This chain's CDR3 is CASSPRLAGGTLQFF. CDR3 DNA sequence: TGTGCCAGCAGTCCACGACTAGCGGGAGGGACGCTGCAGTTCTTC. This chain joins TRBV6-5 and TRBJ2-1; 14 bases are shared with TRBD2. After removal of 5 bases from V and 12 bases from J, the junction contained 9 bases not matched to a gene. The CDR3 extends over 15 amino acids. From germline, CDR1 is MNHEY and CDR2 SVGAGI.

The V gene is TRBV7-2, the J gene TRBJ2-7, with 11 bases fitting TRBD2. The CDR3 spans 14 residues. Germline V gene sequence: CDR1 SGHTA, CDR2 FQGNSA. With 5 bases clipped from V and 2 bases from J, the junction kept 2 bases outside the gene matches. The CDR3 region is CASSQTSGAYEQYF. CDR3 nucleotide sequence: TGTGCCAGCAGCCAGACTAGCGGGGCCTACGAGCAGTACTTC.

The rearrangement uses TRBV18 and TRBJ2-3, with 16 bases identical to TRBD2. Trimming at V came to 4 bases and at J to 3 bases, leaving 19 bases not matched to a gene. Germline loops: CDR1 KGHSH, CDR2 LQKENI. The CDR3 length is 22 residues. In DNA form, the CDR3 reads TGTGCCAGCTCACTTTCTCGAGCGGGACTAGCGGGGGGGCCGAGTCGGACAGATACGCAGTATTTT. It codes for CASSLSRAGLAGGPSRTDTQYF.

Here the CDR3 reads CASSLALGGSYEQYF. The DNA for the CDR3 is TGTGCCAGCAGCTTGGCCTTGGGGGGAAGCTACGAGCAGTACTTC. This chain connects TRBV5-6 to TRBJ2-7; a possible D gene is TRBD2 (6 bases). Trimming removed 0 bases at V and 3 bases at J, with 13 bases between. Germline CDR1 reads SGHDT; CDR2 reads YYEEEE. This CDR3 has 15 residues. The complete variable domain, with remaining parts taken from reference TRBV5-6 and TRBJ2-7, reads DAGVTQSPTHLIKTRGQQVTLRCSPKSGHDTVSWYQQALGQGPQFIFQYYEEEERQRGNFPDRFSGHQFPNYSSELNVNALLLGDSALYLCASSLALGGSYEQYFGPGTRLTVT.

The rearrangement links TRBV19 to TRBJ2-5, with D possibly matching TRBD2 (5 bases). V was clipped by 7 bases and J by 1 base, with 7 bases between them. The CDR3 contains 12 residues. Per the germline V gene, CDR1 is LNHDA and CDR2 is SQIVND (reference sequence). CDR3 sequence: CASTGSQETQYF. CDR3 bases: TGTGCCAGTACGGGGTCCCAAGAGACCCAGTACTTC.

This sequence joins TRBV5-4 and TRBJ2-5; 10 nucleotides line up with TRBD1. CDR1 and CDR2 from the germline V gene are SGHNT and YYREEE (reference sequence). Trimming took 4 bases from V and 3 from J; bases not matched to a gene: 9. The CDR3 is 16 amino acids. The CDR3 bases are TGTGCCAGCAGCGCGGGGACAGGGGATTATGAAGAGACCCAGTACTTC. Residues: CASSAGTGDYEETQYF.

The chain carries TRBV2 and TRBJ2-1, with TRBD1 matching over 9 bases. With 8 bases clipped from V and 7 bases from J, the junction kept 6 bases outside the gene matches. The CDR3 sequence is 13 residues long. CDR1 and CDR2 from the germline V gene are SNHLY and FYNNEI. This CDR3 is CASYRGLNNEQFF. For the CDR3, the DNA is TGTGCCAGCTACAGGGGGCTAAATAATGAGCAGTTCTTC.

The V and J genes are TRBV28 and TRBJ1-3, with D unclear. Trimming removed 2 bases from V and 4 bases from J, with 12 bases in between. CDR3 length: 15 residues. Germline loops: CDR1 MDHEN, CDR2 SYDVKM. The CDR3 DNA reads TGTGCCAGCAGTTTAACTGCGGGGTCCGGAAACACCATATATTTT. It specifies CASSLTAGSGNTIYF.

The V gene is TRBV2, the J gene TRBJ2-7; 8 positions match TRBD1. The CDR3 extends over 13 amino acids. J was trimmed by 2 bases and V by 4 bases; bases with no gene match: 1. Germline lookup yields CDR1 SNHLY and CDR2 FYNNEI. Here the CDR3 DNA reads TGTGCCAGCAGTGTACAGGGGGCCTACGAGCAGTACTTC. It encodes CASSVQGAYEQYF.

The CDR3 nucleotides are TGTGCCAGCGGAGAGTACAGCACAGATACGCAGTATTTT. Residues: CASGEYSTDTQYF. The rearrangement uses TRBV12-3 or TRBV12-4 and TRBJ2-3; no clear D gene. Trimming left V 8 bases short and J 0 bases short, with 9 bases between. This CDR3 is 13 amino acids long.

This clone was counted a few times. The chain uses TRBV5-1 and TRBJ2-3, with TRBD2 identical over 11 bases. Germline values: CDR1 SGHRS, CDR2 YFSETQ. This CDR3 is 19 amino acids long. With V trimmed by 4 bases and J by 0 bases, 13 bases remained unmatched. CDR3: CASSPGLAGHRTSTDTQYF. The CDR3 nucleotides are TGCGCCAGCAGCCCCGGACTAGCGGGCCACCGTACAAGCACAGATACGCAGTATTTT. The full variable domain, in which reference TRBV5-1 and TRBJ2-3 provide the parts outside the CDR3, is KAGVTQTPRYLIKTRGQQVTLSCSPISGHRSVSWYQQTPGQGLQFLFEYFSETQRNKGNFPGRFSGRQFSNSRSEMNVSTLELGDSALYLCASSPGLAGHRTSTDTQYFGPGTRLTVL.

V is TRBV7-2 and J is TRBJ2-3; no firm D call. The CDR3 consists of 15 residues. Germline loops: CDR1 SGHTA, CDR2 FQGNSA. The V and J ends lost 3 bases and 3 bases respectively, with 13 bases between them. The CDR3 region is CASSFRNSYTDTQYF. The CDR3 nucleotides read TGTGCCAGCAGCTTTAGAAACTCTTATACAGATACGCAGTATTTT.

V is TRBV5-1 and J is TRBJ1-2, with D uncertain. The CDR3 is made up of 14 amino acids. Germline values: CDR1 SGHRS, CDR2 YFSETQ. The V end lost 0 bases, the J end lost 8 bases, and 14 bases lay between the germline ends. CDR3 residues: CASSLAGSHQGYTF. In DNA form, the CDR3 reads TGCGCCAGCAGCTTGGCCGGGTCTCATCAGGGCTACACCTTC.

The V call is TRBV5-1, the J call TRBJ2-7; the D gene is possibly TRBD1 (7 bases). The CDR3 length is 15 residues. Germline V gives CDR1 SGHRS, CDR2 YFSETQ. V shed 3 bases and J shed 6 bases, with 19 bases lying between them. In DNA form, the CDR3 reads TGCGCCAGCAGCTCTCAGGGGGAGGCTGACCGCGAGCAGTACTTC. Translated, it gives CASSSQGEADREQYF.

A note on this clone: Other DNA variants within this sample encode the same CDR3. This chain links TRBV28 with TRBJ1-5; TRBD1 might be the D (6 bases). Per germline, CDR1 MDHEN and CDR2 SYDVKM. V was pared by 6 bases and J by 8 bases, with 17 bases between. The length of the CDR3 is 14 residues. The CDR3 region is CASSVTGFREPQHF. The CDR3, as DNA: TGTGCCAGCAGCGTGACAGGCTTCAGGGAGCCCCAGCATTTT.

The V call is TRBV5-4, the J call TRBJ2-2; perhaps TRBD1 as D (5 bases). The germline CDR1 and CDR2 sequences are SGHNT and YYREEE (reference sequence). Trimming shortened V by 3 bases and J by 5 bases, and 17 bases separated the two germline ends. The CDR3 has 16 amino acids. The CDR3, as DNA: TGTGCCAGCAGCTCGGGCGCCCAGAAGGGGACCGGGGAGCTGTTTTTT. Protein sequence: CASSSGAQKGTGELFF.

The rearrangement uses TRBV5-1 and TRBJ2-1, with D perhaps matching TRBD2 (5 bases). V was cut by 3 bases and J by 0 bases, with 16 bases left in between. The CDR3 consists of 17 residues. Germline CDR1 and CDR2: SGHRS and YFSETQ. CDR3: CASSWAGLTSSYNEQFF. Written as DNA, the CDR3 is TGCGCCAGCAGCTGGGCAGGACTTACGAGCTCCTACAATGAGCAGTTCTTC.

This sequence joins TRBV18 and TRBJ2-5; 7 bases agree with TRBD1. This CDR3 spans 13 amino acids. The V and J ends lost 3 bases and 3 bases, in that order; junction bases with no gene match: 1. Germline assignment: CDR1 KGHSH and CDR2 LQKENI. The CDR3 DNA is TGTGCCAGCTCACCCGGGACAGAAGAGACCCAGTACTTC. Amino acids: CASSPGTEETQYF. Full variable domain (rest looked up from reference TRBV18 and TRBJ2-5): NAGVMQNPRHLVRRRGQEARLRCSPMKGHSHVYWYRQLPEEGLKFMVYLQKENIIDESGMPKERFSAEFPKEGPSILRIQQVVRGDSAAYFCASSPGTEETQYFGPGTRLLVL.

J is TRBJ2-1 and V is TRBV18, with D possibly being TRBD1 (6 bases). Germline V gene data show CDR1 as KGHSH and CDR2 as LQKENI. This CDR3 comprises 13 residues. V dropped 3 bases and J dropped 5 bases, with 8 bases sitting between them. The CDR3 DNA is TGTGCCAGCTCACCCAGGACAGACAATGAGCAGTTCTTC. Amino acids: CASSPRTDNEQFF.

The chain is built from TRBV7-9 and TRBJ2-7, with a tentative D call TRBD2 (6 bases). From germline, CDR1 is SEHNR and CDR2 FQNEAQ (reference sequence). The CDR3 is made up of 15 amino acids. V was cut by 4 bases and J by 2 bases, with 15 bases left in between. The DNA of the CDR3 is TGTGCCAGCAGCTCCCCCCTAGCGACAGCCTACGAGCAGTACTTC. Translating gives CASSSPLATAYEQYF.

This clone has only a few counts. This sequence joins TRBV10-1 and TRBJ2-7; 16 bases agree with TRBD2. Germline V gene lookup returns CDR1 WNHNN and CDR2 SYGVQD (reference sequence). This CDR3 has 21 residues. V was pared by 5 bases and J by 5 bases, with 21 bases of the junction left unmatched. The CDR3 loop reads CASSWLHERGTSGRAPHEQYF. CDR3 DNA sequence: TGCGCCAGCAGTTGGTTACACGAGAGGGGGACTAGCGGGAGGGCCCCCCACGAGCAGTACTTC.

The chain recombines TRBV6-2 or TRBV6-3 with TRBJ2-2; TRBD2 is a possible D gene (6 bases). The CDR3 runs to 15 residues. Trimming removed 2 bases from V and 4 bases from J, with 11 bases in between. Germline assignment: CDR1 MNHEY and CDR2 SVGEGT. The CDR3 DNA sequence: TGTGCCAGCAGTTACGAGGGACTGTCCACCGGGGAGCTGTTTTTT. The encoded protein is CASSYEGLSTGELFF.

V is TRBV25-1 and J is TRBJ2-6; D call uncertain. From germline, CDR1 is MGHDK and CDR2 SYGVNS. The CDR3 contains 15 residues. Trimming shortened V by 6 bases and J by 0 bases, and 9 bases separated the two germline ends. Here the CDR3 DNA reads TGTGCCAGCAGCCAATACAGCTCTGGGGCCAACGTCCTGACTTTC. Its translation is CASSQYSSGANVLTF.